Each of the 31 T cell receptor beta chains below was sequenced from the same sample in a study of blood T cell repertoires in COVID-19. This table comes from immunoSEQ multiplex PCR, and its TCRdb copy is limited to in-frame clones, with some not included. This sample carries just over 650,000 clones, 80% to 90% of them seen once, and the ten largest clones take around 0.3%. What was sequenced was peripheral blood. These receptors were collected from a woman under 30 with acute or convalescent COVID-19.

The chain joins TRBV18 to TRBJ1-5; 10 bases are shared with TRBD1. The CDR3 is 13 residues long. J lost 11 bases, V lost 2 bases, and 3 bases had no gene match. Germline-derived CDR1 and CDR2 are KGHSH and LQKENI. CDR3 residues: CASSPGTGAAQHF. The CDR3 region has the DNA TGTGCCAGCTCACCAGGGACAGGGGCAGCCCAGCATTTT.

This clone was observed once. The V and J genes are TRBV5-4 and TRBJ2-3; D is possibly TRBD2 (6 bases). This CDR3 is built from 16 residues. V lost 0 bases, J lost 2 bases, and 13 bases lay in between. Germline V gene sequence: CDR1 SGHNT, CDR2 YYREEE (reference sequence). The CDR3 region has the DNA TGTGCCAGCAGCTTGGGACCGGGGGTAAACACAGATACGCAGTATTTT. Encoded protein: CASSLGPGVNTDTQYF.

The chain employs TRBV4-1 and TRBJ2-7; 12 nucleotides agree with TRBD1. In germline, CDR1 is MGHRA, CDR2 YSYEKL. This CDR3 has 18 residues. The trim removed 4 bases at V and 1 base at J, leaving 11 bases unmatched. CDR3 protein: CASSPLGTGGGGSYEQYF. CDR3 nucleotide sequence: TGCGCCAGCAGCCCACTTGGGACAGGGGGCGGGGGTTCCTACGAGCAGTACTTC.

This clone was recorded once. CDR3 DNA: TGTGCCAGTAGTATAGAGGGGCCGGGCTACGAGCAGTACTTC. Translating gives CASSIEGPGYEQYF. The chain carries TRBV19 and TRBJ2-7, with D maybe TRBD1 (5 bases). The CDR3 extends over 14 amino acids. Germline V gene lookup returns CDR1 LNHDA and CDR2 SQIVND (reference sequence). V lost 0 bases, J lost 3 bases, and 9 bases lay in between.

The chain's CDR3 is CASSKVRGKHYEQYF. The CDR3 region has the DNA TGTGCCAGCAGCAAAGTTCGGGGAAAGCACTACGAGCAGTACTTC. This chain joins TRBV21-1 and TRBJ2-7; the D call of TRBD2 is as the table states it, not checked on the DNA. TRBV21-1 counts as a pseudogene. This CDR3 is built from 15 residues.

V is TRBV28 and J is TRBJ1-2; no clear D gene. Trimming took 3 bases from V and 4 from J, leaving 18 bases between them. Germline-derived CDR1 and CDR2 are MDHEN and SYDVKM. CDR3 length: 16 residues. The CDR3 nucleotides read TGTGCCAGCAGTTTCTATGTAGGCGGCAAAGGCTATGGCTACACCTTC. Protein sequence: CASSFYVGGKGYGYTF.

This clone was observed once. This chain joins TRBV10-3 and TRBJ2-1; 10 positions agree with TRBD2. The CDR3 length is 14 residues. V shed 5 bases and J 4 bases; nucleotides not matched to a gene: 2. Germline CDR1 is ENHRY and CDR2 is SYGVKD. The CDR3: CAISTSGAYNEQFF. The CDR3, as DNA: TGTGCCATCAGTACTAGCGGGGCGTACAATGAGCAGTTCTTC.

This chain joins TRBV2 and TRBJ1-3; TRBD1 might be the D (6 bases). CDR1 and CDR2 (germline): SNHLY, FYNNEI. The length of the CDR3 is 15 residues. Deletions cut 1 base from V and 3 bases from J, with 10 bases between. CDR3 sequence: CASSEEGVRGNTIYF. The CDR3 DNA follows: TGTGCCAGCAGTGAAGAGGGGGTGCGTGGAAACACCATATATTTT.

This sequence joins TRBV30 and TRBJ1-1; D ambiguous. This CDR3 is built from 13 residues. Trimming removed 3 bases at V and 6 bases at J, with 14 bases between. Germline lookup yields CDR1 GTSNPN and CDR2 SVGIG (reference sequence). CDR3 nucleotides: TGTGCCTGGAGGGGGAGGGTGAGCGCTGAAGCTTTCTTT. Translating it yields CAWRGRVSAEAFF.

The chain combines TRBV29-1 with TRBJ1-1; 10 nucleotides agree with TRBD1. CDR1 is SQVTM, CDR2 ANQGSEA, per germline. The CDR3 has 14 amino acids. J gave up 5 bases and V 4 bases, and 7 bases lay outside the gene matches. The CDR3 region has the DNA TGCAGCGTTGCCAGACAGGGGGCGTCGACTGAAGCTTTCTTT. The encoded protein is CSVARQGASTEAFF.

The chain carries TRBV6-4 and TRBJ2-1, with 13 bases aligning to TRBD2. V was pared by 2 bases and J by 9 bases, with 7 bases of the junction left unmatched. Germline assignment: CDR1 MRHNA and CDR2 SNTAGT. The CDR3 consists of 16 residues. CDR3 residues: CASSDPTSGGAVEQFF. The CDR3, as DNA: TGTGCCAGCAGTGACCCTACTAGCGGGGGGGCGGTTGAGCAGTTCTTC.

The J gene is TRBJ2-3, the V gene TRBV18; weak D call: TRBD2 (6 bases). Trimming left V 2 bases short and J 2 bases short, with 11 bases between. Germline V gives CDR1 KGHSH, CDR2 LQKENI. The CDR3 is 15 residues long. CDR3 bases: TGTGCCAGCTCACCAGGAGGGCTGGTCACAGATACGCAGTATTTT. Its protein product is CASSPGGLVTDTQYF.

In regard to this clone: Different DNA sequences within this sample yield the same CDR3. V and J are TRBV9 and TRBJ2-1, with 7 bases lining up with TRBD1. The CDR3 loop spans 15 amino acids. The germline CDR1 and CDR2 sequences are SGDLS and YYNGEE. J gave up 3 bases and V 0 bases, and 3 bases lay outside the gene matches. In nucleotides, the CDR3 is TGTGCCAGCAGCGTAGACAGGGGTGTCTACAATGAGCAGTTCTTC. It is translated as CASSVDRGVYNEQFF.

The chain is built from TRBV30 and TRBJ1-2, with TRBD1 matching over 12 bases. V lost 5 bases and J lost 8; bases outside the gene matches: 9. The germline V gene has CDR1 GTSNPN and CDR2 SVGIG (reference sequence). This CDR3 has 14 residues. The CDR3 bases are TGTGCCTGGGGGACAGGGGGCAGTGTGAGAGGCTACACCTTC. Translation gives CAWGTGGSVRGYTF.

The chain combines TRBV7-6 with TRBJ1-3; D not resolved. CDR1 is SGHVS, CDR2 FNYEAQ, per germline. V was cut by 5 bases and J by 0 bases, with 11 bases left in between. The CDR3 covers 15 residues. The CDR3 loop reads CASSPSGSSGNTIYF. The CDR3 DNA reads as TGTGCCAGCAGCCCTTCTGGGAGCTCTGGAAACACCATATATTTT.

This chain links TRBV7-2 with TRBJ2-7; D perhaps matches TRBD1 (6 bases). CDR1 is SGHTA, CDR2 FQGNSA, per germline. The CDR3 is made up of 14 amino acids. The V gene lost 1 base and the J gene lost 6 bases, with 13 bases spanning the gap. The CDR3 coding sequence is TGTGCCAGCAGCTTAGGCCGCCCAGGGGTCGAGCAGTACTTC. This gives the protein CASSLGRPGVEQYF.

The J gene is TRBJ1-1, the V gene TRBV5-1; 7 nucleotides line up with TRBD1. The J segment lost 2 bases and the V segment lost 6 bases, leaving 7 bases of the junction unmatched. Germline CDR1 SGHRS, CDR2 YFSETQ. This CDR3 is built from 14 residues. The CDR3 here is CASTRQGLNTEAFF. CDR3 DNA: TGCGCCAGCACCAGACAGGGACTCAACACTGAAGCTTTCTTT.

The rearrangement uses TRBV20-1 and TRBJ1-2, with TRBD1 as a possible D gene (5 bases). V lost 3 bases and J lost 0, with 20 bases in between. There are 17 residues in the CDR3. From germline, CDR1 is DFQATT and CDR2 SNEGSKA (reference sequence). As DNA, the CDR3 is TGCAGTGCTAGTAGTGCGGAAAGTGGGGCAGCTAACTATGGCTACACCTTC. It specifies CSASSAESGAANYGYTF.

The chain employs TRBV30 and TRBJ1-1, with D unclear. CDR3 size: 15 residues. The germline V gene encodes CDR1 GTSNPN and CDR2 SVGIG (reference sequence). Trimming stripped 5 bases from V and 3 bases from J, with 19 bases between. Here the CDR3 reads CAWYTQRAADTEAFF. CDR3 nucleotides: TGTGCCTGGTATACCCAGAGGGCTGCGGACACTGAAGCTTTCTTT.

This clone is a singleton in its sample. The V and J genes are TRBV7-2 and TRBJ2-5; no clear D gene. V was pared by 5 bases and J by 1 base, with 8 bases between. The CDR3 totals 13 residues. Germline CDR1 and CDR2: SGHTA and FQGNSA. The CDR3 here is CASSLGPQETQYF. CDR3 nucleotides: TGTGCCAGCAGCCTTGGCCCCCAAGAGACCCAGTACTTC.

The rearrangement uses TRBV9 and TRBJ2-3; TRBD2 matches at 14 bases. Germline V gene lookup returns CDR1 SGDLS and CDR2 YYNGEE. V lost 6 bases and J lost 1; bases outside the gene matches: 10. The CDR3 sequence is 18 residues long. The chain's CDR3 is CASTPRLAGGPGTDTQYF. CDR3 nucleotide sequence: TGTGCCAGCACCCCCAGACTAGCGGGGGGGCCCGGCACAGATACGCAGTATTTT. The full variable domain, in which reference TRBV9 and TRBJ2-3 provide the parts outside the CDR3, is DSGVTQTPKHLITATGQRVTLRCSPRSGDLSVYWYQQSLDQGLQFLIQYYNGEERAKGNILERFSAQQFPDLHSELNLSSLELGDSALYFCASTPRLAGGPGTDTQYFGPGTRLTVL.

The CDR3 spells CASSHPSGPQHF. The CDR3 DNA reads TGCGCCAGCAGCCATCCGTCGGGGCCCCAGCATTTT. This rearrangement joins TRBV4-1 to TRBJ1-5; no clear D gene. V gave up 3 bases and J gave up 9 bases, with 9 bases separating them. The CDR3 is 12 residues long. Germline V lookup: CDR1 MGHRA, CDR2 YSYEKL.

This clone was recorded once. The CDR3 region is CASSPGQGGGYTF. CDR3 nucleotide sequence: TGTGCCAGCAGCCCGGGACAGGGCGGAGGCTACACCTTC. The V and J genes are TRBV3-1 (or the pseudogene TRBV3-2) and TRBJ1-2, with 9 bases aligning to TRBD1. The CDR3 contains 13 residues. The J segment lost 8 bases and the V segment lost 4 bases, leaving 5 bases of the junction unmatched. Germline CDR1 LGHDT, CDR2 YNNKEL (reference sequence).

V is TRBV12-3 or TRBV12-4 and J is TRBJ1-2; 12 nucleotides align to TRBD1. The V segment lost 3 bases and the J segment 12 bases; nucleotides outside the gene matches: 5. This CDR3 spans 13 amino acids. In nucleotides, the CDR3 is TGTGCCAGCAGTTTCCGGGACAGGGGGCCGCACACCTTC. Its translation is CASSFRDRGPHTF.

This chain connects TRBV5-1 to TRBJ2-6, with 11 bases that match TRBD1. The CDR3 extends over 17 amino acids. Unmatched junction bases numbered 5, after V lost 4 bases and J lost 2 bases. Germline values: CDR1 SGHRS, CDR2 YFSETQ. Written as DNA, the CDR3 is TGCGCCAGCAGCATCGGGACAGGGGGAGCTGGGGCCAACGTCCTGACTTTC. Encoded protein: CASSIGTGGAGANVLTF.

The chain uses TRBV5-6 and TRBJ1-2; TRBD1 might be the D (6 bases). The ends were cut back, 5 bases at V and 8 bases at J, with 13 bases in the middle. CDR3 length: 12 amino acids. Germline CDR1 reads SGHDT; CDR2 reads YYEEEE. In DNA form, the CDR3 reads TGTGCCAGCAGTTTACAGGGTTTAGGCTACACCTTC. Amino acid sequence: CASSLQGLGYTF.

V and J are TRBV20-1 and TRBJ1-2; the D is unclear. Trimming took 6 bases from V and 8 from J, leaving 10 bases between them. Germline loops: CDR1 DFQATT, CDR2 SNEGSKA (reference sequence). The length of the CDR3 is 10 residues. In DNA, the CDR3 is TGCAGTGCGCTACCCCAAGGCTACACCTTC. Encoded protein: CSALPQGYTF.

The J gene is TRBJ2-2, the V gene TRBV12-3 or TRBV12-4; the D gene is possibly TRBD2 (6 bases). V was trimmed by 11 bases and J by 8 bases, leaving 9 bases between them. This CDR3 is built from 10 residues. The CDR3 coding sequence is TGTGCCTGCCGGGGGGGGGAGCTGTTTTTT. It is translated as CACRGGELFF.

V usage is TRBV2 and J usage is TRBJ2-2; 8 nucleotides line up with TRBD1. This CDR3 is 15 amino acids long. J was trimmed by 4 bases and V by 6 bases; bases with no gene match: 7. Germline V gene sequence: CDR1 SNHLY, CDR2 FYNNEI. The chain's CDR3 is CASRGLDRATGELFF. The DNA for the CDR3 is TGTGCCAGCAGGGGTTTGGACAGGGCCACCGGGGAGCTGTTTTTT. The whole variable domain, filled in from reference TRBV2 and TRBJ2-2, reads EPEVTQTPSHQVTQMGQEVILRCVPISNHLYFYWYRQILGQKVEFLVSFYNNEISEKSEIFDDQFSVERPDGSNFTLKIRSTKLEDSAMYFCASRGLDRATGELFFGEGSRLTVL.

This chain joins TRBV2 and TRBJ1-3, with a possible D match to TRBD1 (5 bases). Germline CDR1 and CDR2: SNHLY and FYNNEI. This CDR3 has 12 residues. Between the trimmed V and J ends, which lost 7 bases and 1 base, there was a span of 5 bases. CDR3 amino acids: CASTGSGNTIYF. The DNA of the CDR3 is TGTGCCAGCACAGGGTCTGGAAACACCATATATTTT.

The chain has TRBV6-6 and TRBJ1-1; a possible D gene is TRBD1 (6 bases). Germline V CDR1 and CDR2: MNHNY, SVGAGI (reference sequence). Deletions cut 6 bases from V and 4 bases from J, with 21 bases between. The CDR3 has 16 residues. The CDR3 here is CASRAVVGRGGTEAFF. The CDR3 nucleotides read TGTGCCAGCAGAGCCGTTGTGGGGCGAGGGGGCACTGAAGCTTTCTTT.